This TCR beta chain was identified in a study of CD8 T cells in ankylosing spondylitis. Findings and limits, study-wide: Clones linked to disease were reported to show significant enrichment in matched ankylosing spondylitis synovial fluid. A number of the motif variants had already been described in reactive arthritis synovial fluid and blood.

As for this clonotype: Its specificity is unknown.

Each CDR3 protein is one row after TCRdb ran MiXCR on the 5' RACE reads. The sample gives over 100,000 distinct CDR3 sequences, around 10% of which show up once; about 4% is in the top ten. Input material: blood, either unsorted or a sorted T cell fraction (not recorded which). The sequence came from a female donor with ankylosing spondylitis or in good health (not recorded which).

The CDR3 here is CASSPVWGWRDETQYF. The DNA for the CDR3 is TGTGCCAGCAGCCCCGTCTGGGGTTGGAGGGATGAGACCCAGTACTTC. V is TRBV12-3 or TRBV12-4 and J is TRBJ2-5; the D gene is possibly TRBD2 (6 bases). Trimming stripped 6 bases from V and 5 bases from J, with 22 bases between. The CDR3 is made up of 16 amino acids.